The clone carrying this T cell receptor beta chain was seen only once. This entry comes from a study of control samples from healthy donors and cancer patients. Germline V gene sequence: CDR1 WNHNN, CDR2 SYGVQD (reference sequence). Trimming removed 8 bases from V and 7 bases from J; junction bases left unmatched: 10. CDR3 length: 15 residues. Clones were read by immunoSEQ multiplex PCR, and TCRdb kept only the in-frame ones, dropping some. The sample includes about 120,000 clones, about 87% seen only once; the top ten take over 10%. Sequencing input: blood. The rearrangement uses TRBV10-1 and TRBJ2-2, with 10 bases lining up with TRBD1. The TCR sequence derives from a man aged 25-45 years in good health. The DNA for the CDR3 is TGCGCCAGCGGACCTGACAGGGGGCTAGACGGGGAGCTGTTTTTT. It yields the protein CASGPDRGLDGELFF.